One sample yielded the 30 T cell receptor beta chains listed below, sequenced in a study of cytomegalovirus exposure and HLA in healthy donors. This PCR relied on a set of 60 Vbeta primers and 13 Jbeta primers. Generated by immunoSEQ multiplex PCR, the TCRdb table keeps only in-frame clones and is missing some. The profile covers under 200,000 clones, with approximately 77% appearing a single time and roughly 2% taken by the ten largest. Material: PBMCs. These receptor sequences come from a man between 45 and 60 years old in good health and CMV-seropositive.

This clone showed up just a few times. The chain joins TRBV19 to TRBJ1-4; 9 bases match TRBD1. Germline V gives CDR1 LNHDA, CDR2 SQIVND (reference sequence). V lost 9 bases and J lost 5; bases outside the gene matches: 10. This CDR3 is built from 15 residues. This CDR3 is CARLDRGWRNEKLFF. CDR3 in DNA: TGTGCCAGGCTAGACAGGGGGTGGAGGAATGAAAAACTGTTTTTT.

In DNA, the CDR3 is TGTGCCAGCAGCGTAGCTGTTCTGGAGACCCAGTACTTC. This encodes CASSVAVLETQYF. The V call is TRBV9, the J call TRBJ2-5; no clear D gene. In germline, CDR1 is SGDLS, CDR2 YYNGEE. CDR3 length: 13 residues. V was pared by 0 bases and J by 5 bases, with 8 bases between.

This clone was observed once. The rearrangement joins TRBV19 to TRBJ1-6; 10 bases fit TRBD1. Per the germline V gene, CDR1 is LNHDA and CDR2 is SQIVND (reference sequence). The CDR3 is 15 amino acids. V shed 5 bases and J 6 bases; nucleotides not matched to a gene: 4. CDR3 nucleotides: TGTGCCAGTAGTGTATGGGACAGGGGTAATTCACCCCTCCACTTT. This codes for CASSVWDRGNSPLHF.

The chain uses TRBV4-1 and TRBJ1-1; no reliable D call. This CDR3 spans 14 amino acids. V shed 4 bases and J shed 5 bases, with 14 bases lying between them. CDR1 MGHRA and CDR2 YSYEKL come from the germline V gene. Here the CDR3 reads CASSPGGVGTEAFF. The CDR3 nucleotides are TGCGCCAGCAGCCCAGGCGGGGTTGGGACTGAAGCTTTCTTT.

The chain recombines TRBV6-5 with TRBJ1-5; 10 bases are shared with TRBD1. The CDR3 covers 15 residues. The junction had 7 bases not matched to a gene; V was cut back by 7 bases and J by 4 bases. From germline, CDR1 is MNHEY and CDR2 SVGAGI. The CDR3, as DNA: TGTGCCAGCAAAAAGACAGGGGGCTGGAATCAGCCCCAGCATTTT. Amino acid sequence: CASKKTGGWNQPQHF.

The chain has TRBV2 and TRBJ1-1, with D maybe TRBD1 (6 bases). V dropped 5 bases and J dropped 5 bases, with 15 bases sitting between them. CDR3 length: 14 residues. The germline V gene encodes CDR1 SNHLY and CDR2 FYNNEI. CDR3 protein: CASSQEPRGTEAFF. For the CDR3, the DNA is TGTGCCAGCAGTCAGGAGCCTAGGGGGACTGAAGCTTTCTTT.

This clone came up a few times. This chain connects TRBV15 to TRBJ2-5; 9 bases line up with TRBD1. V lost 5 bases and J lost 4; bases outside the gene matches: 8. CDR3 length equals 15 residues. Germline CDR1 and CDR2: LNHNV and YYDKDF (reference sequence). For the CDR3, the DNA is TGTGCCACCAGCGAACAGGGGGCGCCGGGAGAGACCCAGTACTTC. Translation gives CATSEQGAPGETQYF.

The CDR3 reads CASTDWNSNQPQHF. The CDR3 nucleotides read TGTGCCAGTACCGACTGGAATAGCAATCAGCCCCAGCATTTT. The V gene is TRBV19, the J gene TRBJ1-5; D call uncertain. Germline CDR1 and CDR2: LNHDA and SQIVND (reference sequence). This CDR3 contains 14 residues. V shed 7 bases and J shed 0 bases, with 10 bases lying between them.

This sequence joins TRBV7-2 and TRBJ2-5, with 9 bases matching TRBD2. V lost 4 bases, J lost 2 bases, and 8 bases stayed unmatched. From germline, CDR1 is SGHTA and CDR2 FQGNSA. The CDR3 covers 16 residues. The CDR3 region has the DNA TGTGCCAGCAGCTCTCGACTAGCGGAGCGTCAAGAGACCCAGTACTTC. This codes for CASSSRLAERQETQYF.

The chain has TRBV7-2 and TRBJ1-5, with 8 bases that match TRBD1. V lost 4 bases to trimming and J lost 2 bases; unmatched junction nucleotides: 1. This CDR3 has 14 residues. CDR1 and CDR2 from the germline V gene are SGHTA and FQGNSA. The CDR3 loop is CASSSGQGNQPQHF. CDR3 bases: TGTGCCAGCAGCTCGGGACAGGGCAATCAGCCCCAGCATTTT.

There are a few counts of this clone. This chain joins TRBV6-1 and TRBJ2-7; the D is unclear. Trimming took 3 bases from V and 6 from J, leaving 6 bases between them. CDR1 and CDR2 (germline): MNHNS, SASEGT. The CDR3 loop spans 11 amino acids. This CDR3 reads CASSDFREQYF. CDR3 sequence (DNA): TGTGCCAGCAGTGATTTTCGCGAGCAGTACTTC.

The chain has TRBV4-1 and TRBJ2-7; possibly TRBD1 for D (6 bases). The CDR3 consists of 13 residues. V lost 4 bases to trimming and J lost 2 bases, with 9 bases between them. Germline loops: CDR1 MGHRA, CDR2 YSYEKL. Here the CDR3 DNA reads TGCGCCAGCAGCCTGGACAGCACCTACGAGCAGTACTTC. It translates to CASSLDSTYEQYF.

The chain employs TRBV6-6 and TRBJ2-2; 7 bases match TRBD1. This CDR3 has 15 residues. V was clipped by 8 bases and J by 1 base; unmatched bases: 7. Germline V gene data show CDR1 as MNHNY and CDR2 as SVGAGI (reference sequence). In nucleotides, the CDR3 is TGTGCCAGCTCAGGGGGACAAGGGAACACCGGGGAGCTGTTTTTT. Protein: CASSGGQGNTGELFF.

V and J are TRBV7-2 and TRBJ2-5; D not certain. This CDR3 is 13 amino acids long. Looked up from germline, CDR1 is SGHTA and CDR2 is FQGNSA. V dropped 4 bases and J dropped 5 bases, with 11 bases sitting between them. The CDR3 DNA reads as TGTGCCAGCAGCTCCCTAAAAGTGGAGACCCAGTACTTC. It specifies CASSSLKVETQYF.

The chain links TRBV19 to TRBJ2-5, with D perhaps TRBD1 (5 bases). Per germline, CDR1 LNHDA and CDR2 SQIVND (reference sequence). Trimming cost V 6 bases and J 2 bases, with 10 bases left between them. The CDR3 consists of 13 residues. The CDR3 loop reads CASSTGVQETQYF. CDR3 DNA sequence: TGTGCCAGTAGCACAGGAGTTCAAGAGACCCAGTACTTC.

The rearrangement uses TRBV9 and TRBJ2-1, with 11 bases that match TRBD2. V lost 3 bases and J lost 4; bases outside the gene matches: 6. CDR3 length: 16 amino acids. Germline CDR1 is SGDLS and CDR2 is YYNGEE. The CDR3 DNA reads as TGTGCCAGCAGCGGAATAGCGGGGGGGTCTTACAATGAGCAGTTCTTC. Its translation: CASSGIAGGSYNEQFF.

This clone appeared a single time. J is TRBJ2-1 and V is TRBV11-3, with TRBD2 identical over 7 bases. There are 15 residues in the CDR3. V dropped 0 bases and J dropped 4; count of bases not matched to a gene: 3. Looked up from germline, CDR1 is SGHNT and CDR2 is YENEEA. The CDR3 DNA is TGTGCCAGCAGCTTAGATGGGGGGGAATACAATGAGCAGTTCTTC. This translates into CASSLDGGEYNEQFF.

About this clone itself: This same CDR3 is encoded by further DNA sequences in the sample. The chain combines TRBV18 with TRBJ1-1; 7 bases map to TRBD1. The V and J ends lost 6 bases and 6 bases, in that order; junction bases with no gene match: 13. CDR1 is KGHSH and CDR2 is LQKENI in the germline V gene. CDR3 length equals 15 residues. Written as DNA, the CDR3 is TGTGCCAGCTCCCCCCGACAGGGAATTATCTCTGAAGCTTTCTTT. Amino acid sequence: CASSPRQGIISEAFF.

V usage is TRBV5-1 and J usage is TRBJ2-3; 9 positions match TRBD2. This CDR3 has 17 amino acids. CDR1 is SGHRS, CDR2 YFSETQ, per germline. V gave up 0 bases and J gave up 1 base; unmatched junction bases: 6. CDR3 region: CASSLVRGGEGTDTQYF. The CDR3 DNA reads TGCGCCAGCAGCTTGGTGCGGGGGGGCGAAGGCACAGATACGCAGTATTTT. Full variable domain (rest looked up from reference TRBV5-1 and TRBJ2-3): KAGVTQTPRYLIKTRGQQVTLSCSPISGHRSVSWYQQTPGQGLQFLFEYFSETQRNKGNFPGRFSGRQFSNSRSEMNVSTLELGDSALYLCASSLVRGGEGTDTQYFGPGTRLTVL.

CDR3 nucleotide sequence: TGTGCCACTTACCCCTCGGACAGGGGTGCAACTAATGAAAAACTGTTTTTT. Residues: CATYPSDRGATNEKLFF. The V and J genes are TRBV15 and TRBJ1-4; 9 nucleotides line up with TRBD1. V was clipped by 9 bases and J by 0 bases; unmatched bases: 11. Germline V CDR1 and CDR2: LNHNV, YYDKDF (reference sequence). This CDR3 spans 17 amino acids.

The J gene is TRBJ2-3, the V gene TRBV7-9; D remains ambiguous. Germline lookup yields CDR1 SEHNR and CDR2 FQNEAQ (reference sequence). Trimming took 7 bases from V and 5 from J, leaving 7 bases between them. The CDR3 runs 11 residues. CDR3 in DNA: TGTGCCAGCACCCTTGTAGATACGCAGTATTTT. As protein: CASTLVDTQYF.

This sequence joins TRBV5-1 and TRBJ1-3; D perhaps matches TRBD1 (6 bases). The ends were cut back, 4 bases at V and 1 base at J, with 15 bases in the middle. Germline V gives CDR1 SGHRS, CDR2 YFSETQ. This CDR3 is 16 amino acids long. In DNA, the CDR3 is TGCGCCAGCAGCACGCTTGAGCAGGGGTCTGGAAACACCATATATTTT. Translating it yields CASSTLEQGSGNTIYF.

The chain employs TRBV6-1 and TRBJ1-1, with a weak D call TRBD1 (6 bases). The V end lost 1 base, the J end lost 7 bases, and 16 bases lay between the germline ends. The germline V gene has CDR1 MNHNS and CDR2 SASEGT. This CDR3 region has 15 residues. In nucleotides, the CDR3 is TGTGCCAGCAGTGAAGAGTTAGGGGGGGCCCATGAAGCTTTCTTT. The encoded protein is CASSEELGGAHEAFF.

The rearrangement links TRBV6-6 to TRBJ1-2, with a weak D call TRBD1 (5 bases). Trimming removed 4 bases from V and 2 bases from J, with 14 bases in between. This CDR3 region has 15 residues. Per germline, CDR1 MNHNY and CDR2 SVGAGI (reference sequence). CDR3 region: CASSSSGLSNYGYTF. DNA of the CDR3: TGTGCCAGCAGTTCCTCGGGGCTCTCGAACTATGGCTACACCTTC.

The genes are TRBV5-6 and TRBJ1-5; 9 nucleotides line up with TRBD1. Germline loops: CDR1 SGHDT, CDR2 YYEEEE. V shed 3 bases, J shed 7 bases, and the junction held 5 bases outside the gene matches. The CDR3 length is 14 residues. CDR3 sequence (DNA): TGTGCCAGCAGCTCAGGGACAGGGCCGCAGCCCCAGCATTTT. The encoded protein is CASSSGTGPQPQHF.

V is TRBV5-1 and J is TRBJ2-7, with TRBD1 matching 7 bases. Germline CDR1 SGHRS, CDR2 YFSETQ. V shed 3 bases and J 3 bases; nucleotides not matched to a gene: 6. This CDR3 contains 14 residues. CDR3 loop: CASSWTGDSYEQYF. In DNA, the CDR3 is TGCGCCAGCAGCTGGACAGGAGACAGCTACGAGCAGTACTTC.

The chain is built from TRBV28 and TRBJ2-3; 15 bases are shared with TRBD2. With 4 bases clipped from V and 5 bases from J, the junction kept 1 base outside the gene matches. The CDR3 length is 15 residues. CDR1 and CDR2 from the germline V gene are MDHEN and SYDVKM. For the CDR3, the DNA is TGTGCCAGCAGTTCGGGACTAGCGGGGGGAGATACGCAGTATTTT. Translation: CASSSGLAGGDTQYF.

There are a few counts of this clone. This sequence joins TRBV29-1 and TRBJ1-6; tentative D call: TRBD1 (6 bases). Trimming left V 4 bases short and J 6 bases short, with 10 bases between. CDR1 and CDR2 (germline): SQVTM, ANQGSEA. The CDR3 sequence is 13 residues long. This chain's CDR3 is CSVGTGTNSPLHF. CDR3 DNA: TGCAGCGTTGGAACAGGGACTAATTCACCCCTCCACTTT.

This clone occurred a few times. The sample holds other DNA sequences that translate to the same CDR3. This sequence joins TRBV11-2 and TRBJ1-1; possible D gene TRBD1, 6 bases. This CDR3 comprises 14 residues. Germline V CDR1 and CDR2: SGHAT, FQNNGV. The V and J ends lost 5 bases and 1 base respectively, with 11 bases between them. In DNA, the CDR3 is TGTGCCAGCAGCCTACAACAGGGGAACACTGAAGCTTTCTTT. Translating gives CASSLQQGNTEAFF. The variable domain in full, with the rest retrieved from reference TRBV11-2 and TRBJ1-1, is EAGVAQSPRYKIIEKRQSVAFWCNPISGHATLYWYQQILGQGPKLLIQFQNNGVVDDSQLPKDRFSAERLKGVDSTLKIQPAKLEDSAVYLCASSLQQGNTEAFFGQGTRLTVV.

This clone was seen a handful of times. The chain has TRBV4-2 and TRBJ2-7; a possible D gene is TRBD2 (5 bases). Trimming pared 5 bases from V and 2 bases from J, leaving 10 bases between. Germline V gene sequence: CDR1 LGHNA, CDR2 YNFKEQ. The CDR3 spans 13 residues. The CDR3 loop reads CASSEGKTYEQYF. The CDR3 coding sequence is TGTGCCAGCAGCGAGGGTAAAACCTACGAGCAGTACTTC.